This entry lists 25 T cell receptor beta chains sequenced from one sample in a study of blood T cell repertoires in COVID-19. TCRdb's table, derived via immunoSEQ multiplex PCR, lists solely in-frame clones and lacks some. This sample carries 230,000 or so clones, 90% of them seen once, and the ten largest clones take 2.1%. The sequencing sample was made of peripheral blood. These receptors were obtained from a woman in her fifties or sixties with COVID-19, enrolled during active disease.

The gene calls are TRBV7-8 and TRBJ1-3; 8 bases line up with TRBD1. The junction had 5 bases not matched to a gene; V was cut back by 7 bases and J by 0 bases. Germline V lookup: CDR1 SGHVS, CDR2 FQNEAQ. This CDR3 is built from 15 residues. The CDR3 nucleotides are TGTGCCAGCACCCCCAGGGGGCTCTCTGGAAACACCATATATTTT. The encoded protein is CASTPRGLSGNTIYF.

This chain links TRBV23-1 with TRBJ2-1; weak D call: TRBD1 (5 bases). TRBV23-1 is noted as an ORF with a role that remains uncertain. The CDR3 sequence is 17 residues long. V lost 2 bases and J 2 bases, leaving 16 bases between the germline ends. The CDR3 is CASSQGADGSTYNEQFF. CDR3 sequence (DNA): TGCGCCAGCAGTCAAGGGGCGGACGGCTCTACCTACAATGAGCAGTTCTTC.

The genes are TRBV6-6 and TRBJ1-4, with TRBD1 matching 9 bases. The CDR3 consists of 16 residues. Germline V lookup: CDR1 MNHNY, CDR2 SVGAGI (reference sequence). V shed 2 bases and J 6 bases; nucleotides not matched to a gene: 7. This chain's CDR3 is CASSYNRGPLDEKLFF. CDR3 sequence (DNA): TGTGCCAGCAGTTACAACAGGGGGCCACTGGATGAAAAACTGTTTTTT.

The J gene is TRBJ1-1, the V gene TRBV6-1; no firm D call. V lost 2 bases and J 7 bases, leaving 11 bases between the germline ends. The CDR3 runs to 13 residues. In germline, CDR1 is MNHNS, CDR2 SASEGT. CDR3 DNA sequence: TGTGCCAGCAGTGAATTATTCCAGATTGAAGCTTTCTTT. Its protein product is CASSELFQIEAFF.

This clone occurred once. The chain employs TRBV7-9 and TRBJ1-2; D uncertain. The CDR3 runs 13 residues. The germline V gene encodes CDR1 SEHNR and CDR2 FQNEAQ (reference sequence). Trimming removed 5 bases from V and 3 bases from J, with 10 bases in between. The CDR3 DNA reads as TGTGCCAGCAGCCCGCCCCCGGACTATGGCTACACCTTC. Its translation is CASSPPPDYGYTF.

The rearrangement joins TRBV10-3 to TRBJ1-6; D not certain. Per germline, CDR1 ENHRY and CDR2 SYGVKD. Deletions cut 8 bases from V and 8 bases from J, with 13 bases between. The CDR3 covers 13 residues. In nucleotides, the CDR3 is TGTGCCATCGCGGCTCAACGAGATTCACCCCTCCACTTT. It codes for CAIAAQRDSPLHF.

J is TRBJ1-3 and V is TRBV7-2; D unclear. The V end was cut by 3 bases, the J end by 0 bases, with 9 bases between. Per the germline V gene, CDR1 is SGHTA and CDR2 is FQGNSA. The CDR3 extends over 15 amino acids. This CDR3 is CASSFGLRSGNTIYF. The CDR3 nucleotides are TGTGCCAGCAGCTTCGGTTTGCGCTCTGGAAACACCATATATTTT.

The chain joins TRBV3-1 (or the pseudogene TRBV3-2) to TRBJ1-6; 8 positions agree with TRBD1. This CDR3 spans 14 amino acids. Per germline, CDR1 LGHDT and CDR2 YNNKEL (reference sequence). With V trimmed by 5 bases and J by 8 bases, 5 bases remained unmatched. CDR3 nucleotide sequence: TGTGCCAGCAGCGACAGGGGTAAAGATTCACCCCTCCACTTT. Translation gives CASSDRGKDSPLHF.

The V and J genes are TRBV6-2 or TRBV6-3 and TRBJ1-6; D call uncertain. Germline CDR1 is MNHEY and CDR2 is SVGEGT. The V and J ends lost 6 bases and 18 bases respectively, with 24 bases between them. The CDR3 spans 14 residues. The chain's CDR3 is CASSPGGSQTSPHF. The CDR3 DNA is TGTGCCAGCAGCCCTGGAGGCAGCCAGACCTCCCCCCACTTT.

The V call is TRBV7-2, the J call TRBJ2-5; D is possibly TRBD2 (5 bases). Per germline, CDR1 SGHTA and CDR2 FQGNSA. With 2 bases removed from V and 5 bases from J, the gap between germline ends came to 12 bases. The CDR3 is 14 residues long. This chain's CDR3 is CASSLMSRRETQYF. As DNA, the CDR3 is TGTGCCAGCAGCTTAATGAGCAGGAGGGAGACCCAGTACTTC. The whole variable domain, filled in from reference TRBV7-2 and TRBJ2-5, reads GAGVSQSPSNKVTEKGKDVELRCDPISGHTALYWYRQSLGQGLEFLIYFQGNSAPDKSGLPSDRFSAERTGGSVSTLTIQRTQQEDSAVYLCASSLMSRRETQYFGPGTRLLVL.

The J gene is TRBJ2-1, the V gene TRBV20-1; 7 nucleotides align to TRBD2. The V segment lost 3 bases and the J segment 5 bases; nucleotides outside the gene matches: 7. The CDR3 sequence is 14 residues long. Germline CDR1 reads DFQATT; CDR2 reads SNEGSKA (reference sequence). DNA for the CDR3: TGCAGTGCTAGTCTCGGGGGGTCGGACAATGAGCAGTTCTTC. This sequence encodes CSASLGGSDNEQFF.

The chain joins TRBV19 to TRBJ2-2; D possibly corresponds to TRBD2 (6 bases). The CDR3 spans 14 residues. In germline, CDR1 is LNHDA, CDR2 SQIVND (reference sequence). Trimming took off 6 bases at V and 1 base at J, with 9 bases between the two ends. In nucleotides, the CDR3 is TGTGCCAGTAGAGTAGCGGTGAACACCGGGGAGCTGTTTTTT. Encoded protein: CASRVAVNTGELFF.

The rearrangement links TRBV7-8 to TRBJ2-7; D is perhaps TRBD2 (7 bases). V was pared by 5 bases and J by 6 bases, with 14 bases between. Germline CDR1 and CDR2: SGHVS and FQNEAQ. This CDR3 has 13 amino acids. The CDR3 sequence: CASSRGAGAEQYF. DNA of the CDR3: TGTGCCAGCAGCCGGGGGGCCGGGGCCGAGCAGTACTTC.

The genes are TRBV19 and TRBJ1-2; 7 nucleotides align to TRBD1. Germline V gene data show CDR1 as LNHDA and CDR2 as SQIVND (reference sequence). This CDR3 is built from 15 residues. J gave up 0 bases and V 5 bases, and 6 bases lay outside the gene matches. The CDR3 sequence: CASSDTGDANYGYTF. The CDR3 nucleotides read TGTGCCAGTAGTGATACAGGGGATGCTAACTATGGCTACACCTTC. The whole variable domain, filled in from reference TRBV19 and TRBJ1-2, reads DGGITQSPKYLFRKEGQNVTLSCEQNLNHDAMYWYRQDPGQGLRLIYYSQIVNDFQKGDIAEGYSVSREKKESFPLTVTSAQKNPTAFYLCASSDTGDANYGYTFGSGTRLTVV.

Comments on this clone: This specimen includes other DNA sequences encoding the same CDR3. The chain is built from TRBV5-1 and TRBJ1-4; maybe TRBD1 (5 bases). Trimming stripped 0 bases from V and 10 bases from J, with 10 bases between. The CDR3 loop spans 13 amino acids. The germline V gene has CDR1 SGHRS and CDR2 YFSETQ. The CDR3 loop reads CASSLGQGGKLFF. The CDR3 bases are TGCGCCAGCAGCTTGGGGCAGGGCGGAAAACTGTTTTTT.

The chain uses TRBV30 and TRBJ1-1; the D gene is possibly TRBD1 (6 bases). Trimming cost V 4 bases and J 4 bases, with 16 bases left between them. Germline CDR1 GTSNPN, CDR2 SVGIG (reference sequence). This CDR3 region has 14 residues. The CDR3 sequence is CAWKRGQLGTEAFF. DNA of the CDR3: TGTGCCTGGAAGCGTGGACAGCTGGGCACTGAAGCTTTCTTT.

The chain combines TRBV25-1 with TRBJ2-2, with 9 bases identical to TRBD1. The germline gives CDR1 MGHDK, CDR2 SYGVNS. The V segment lost 5 bases and the J segment 4 bases; nucleotides outside the gene matches: 5. The CDR3 length is 15 residues. The CDR3 bases are TGTGCCAGCAGTCTAGGGACAGGGCGCACCGGGGAGCTGTTTTTT. Protein product: CASSLGTGRTGELFF.

V and J are TRBV4-3 and TRBJ2-4, with 8 bases that match TRBD2. V trimming: 5 bases; J trimming: 7 bases; junction bases outside the gene matches: 10. The CDR3 totals 15 residues. Germline CDR1 is LGHNA and CDR2 is YSLEER. This CDR3 is CASSTSGGALNIQYF. The CDR3 bases are TGCGCCAGCAGCACCTCCGGGGGGGCACTCAACATTCAGTACTTC.

J is TRBJ1-1 and V is TRBV7-2; D call uncertain. This CDR3 is 14 amino acids long. Germline assignment: CDR1 SGHTA and CDR2 FQGNSA. Trimming shortened V by 7 bases and J by 6 bases, and 18 bases separated the two germline ends. CDR3 in DNA: TGTGCCAGCACCCTCCCCCAGGTCAGACCTGAAGCTTTCTTT. The encoded protein is CASTLPQVRPEAFF.

V gene TRBV11-2 combines with J gene TRBJ2-7, with 9 nucleotides matching TRBD1. V dropped 5 bases and J dropped 6; count of bases not matched to a gene: 14. The CDR3 consists of 16 residues. Germline lookup yields CDR1 SGHAT and CDR2 FQNNGV. The CDR3 loop reads CASSTREGQGFFEQYF. CDR3 nucleotide sequence: TGTGCCAGCAGCACCAGGGAGGGACAGGGTTTTTTCGAGCAGTACTTC.

V gene TRBV6-5 combines with J gene TRBJ1-2; D might be TRBD1 (6 bases). V lost 6 bases and J 2 bases, leaving 10 bases between the germline ends. Per germline, CDR1 MNHEY and CDR2 SVGAGI. The CDR3 contains 13 residues. Written as DNA, the CDR3 is TGTGCCAGCAGAGATAGGGGGAACTATGGCTACACCTTC. Protein sequence: CASRDRGNYGYTF.

V and J are TRBV20-1 and TRBJ1-4; 7 positions agree with TRBD1. The CDR3 totals 13 residues. The V gene end was trimmed by 3 bases and the J gene end by 7 bases; junction bases not matched to a gene: 5. Looked up from germline, CDR1 is DFQATT and CDR2 is SNEGSKA (reference sequence). The CDR3 is CSASDRASEKLFF. The CDR3 coding sequence is TGCAGTGCTAGTGACAGGGCCAGTGAAAAACTGTTTTTT.

The genes are TRBV19 and TRBJ1-4, with D tentatively TRBD1 (6 bases). Germline lookup yields CDR1 LNHDA and CDR2 SQIVND (reference sequence). The V and J ends lost 6 bases and 5 bases respectively, with 16 bases between them. The CDR3 is 15 residues long. DNA of the CDR3: TGTGCCAGTAGAGTCAAACAGGGCCTAAATGAAAAACTGTTTTTT. Translation gives CASRVKQGLNEKLFF.

The chain couples TRBV9 to TRBJ2-1, with D hard to call. Germline V CDR1 and CDR2: SGDLS, YYNGEE. The ends were cut back, 1 base at V and 4 bases at J, with 3 bases in the middle. The CDR3 sequence is 12 residues long. CDR3 nucleotide sequence: TGTGCCAGCAGCGTATCATACAATGAGCAGTTCTTC. The encoded protein is CASSVSYNEQFF.

The chain uses TRBV15 and TRBJ1-5; 8 positions agree with TRBD1. J was trimmed by 6 bases and V by 2 bases; bases with no gene match: 6. The CDR3 loop spans 15 amino acids. CDR1 and CDR2 from the germline V gene are LNHNV and YYDKDF (reference sequence). The CDR3 DNA follows: TGTGCCACCAGCAGAACAGACAGGGGAGCTCAGCCCCAGCATTTT. Translation: CATSRTDRGAQPQHF. The full variable domain, in which reference TRBV15 and TRBJ1-5 provide the parts outside the CDR3, is DAMVIQNPRYQVTQFGKPVTLSCSQTLNHNVMYWYQQKSSQAPKLLFHYYDKDFNNEADTPDNFQSRRPNTSFCFLDIRSPGLGDTAMYLCATSRTDRGAQPQHFGDGTRLSIL.